Listed here are 19 T cell receptor beta chains from one sample, sequenced in a study of blood T cell repertoires in COVID-19. The table came from immunoSEQ multiplex PCR; TCRdb's copy has only in-frame clones and leaves some out. This repertoire shows over 110,000 clones, about 80% found once; its top ten account for 3% to 4.5%. Sequenced material: peripheral blood. These receptors were taken from a man between 65 and 85 years old who had recovered from COVID-19.

This chain joins TRBV27 and TRBJ2-1; D uncertain. From germline, CDR1 is MNHEY and CDR2 SMNVEV (reference sequence). The CDR3 length is 14 residues. Trimming removed 4 bases at V and 7 bases at J, with 14 bases between. CDR3 DNA: TGTGCCAGCAGTTCCCAAGCCCAGGTTAATGAGCAGTTCTTC. Its protein product is CASSSQAQVNEQFF.

The chain joins TRBV5-4 to TRBJ2-3; perhaps TRBD2 as D (5 bases). This CDR3 has 14 amino acids. Trimming left V 1 base short and J 0 bases short, with 6 bases between. The germline V gene encodes CDR1 SGHNT and CDR2 YYREEE (reference sequence). The CDR3 bases are TGTGCCAGCAGCTTGAGCGGTAGCACAGATACGCAGTATTTT. This sequence encodes CASSLSGSTDTQYF.

A few counts support this clone. The genes are TRBV28 and TRBJ1-3; 11 bases line up with TRBD1. With 5 bases clipped from V and 5 bases from J, the junction kept 11 bases outside the gene matches. CDR1 and CDR2 (germline): MDHEN, SYDVKM. The CDR3 is made up of 17 amino acids. CDR3 residues: CASSKLGQGARRNTIYF. CDR3 coding DNA: TGTGCCAGCAGTAAACTTGGACAGGGGGCTAGGAGAAACACCATATATTTT.

The CDR3 DNA is TGCAGCGTTGGGTACCTAGGAGAAAAACTGTTTTTT. Amino acids: CSVGYLGEKLFF. The chain joins TRBV29-1 to TRBJ1-4; D unclear. The CDR3 runs 12 residues. Germline loops: CDR1 SQVTM, CDR2 ANQGSEA. Trimming cost V 4 bases and J 8 bases, with 11 bases left between them.

The rearrangement uses TRBV19 and TRBJ1-1; D may be TRBD1 (5 bases). Trimming shortened V by 2 bases and J by 3 bases, and 10 bases separated the two germline ends. The germline CDR1 and CDR2 sequences are LNHDA and SQIVND (reference sequence). The CDR3 consists of 14 residues. The CDR3 sequence is CASSIRGGDTEAFF. Written as DNA, the CDR3 is TGTGCCAGTAGTATAAGAGGAGGGGACACTGAAGCTTTCTTT.

The genes are TRBV7-2 and TRBJ1-1, with 7 nucleotides matching TRBD1. Per germline, CDR1 SGHTA and CDR2 FQGNSA. The CDR3 is 13 residues long. With V trimmed by 5 bases and J by 5 bases, 5 bases remained unmatched. The DNA of the CDR3 is TGTGCCAGCAGCCTTGACAGGGAGACTGAAGCTTTCTTT. It specifies CASSLDRETEAFF. Filled out from reference TRBV7-2 and TRBJ1-1, the complete variable domain reads GAGVSQSPSNKVTEKGKDVELRCDPISGHTALYWYRQSLGQGLEFLIYFQGNSAPDKSGLPSDRFSAERTGGSVSTLTIQRTQQEDSAVYLCASSLDRETEAFFGQGTRLTVV.

The chain is built from TRBV6-5 and TRBJ2-1; 12 bases fit TRBD2. V lost 6 bases and J lost 6; bases outside the gene matches: 6. This CDR3 has 15 residues. The germline V gene encodes CDR1 MNHEY and CDR2 SVGAGI. CDR3 protein: CASRRRLAGVNEQFF. The CDR3 DNA follows: TGTGCCAGCAGGCGCCGACTAGCGGGAGTCAATGAGCAGTTCTTC.

The rearrangement joins TRBV15 to TRBJ1-5; D may be TRBD1 (6 bases). The CDR3 contains 14 residues. Trimming shortened V by 2 bases and J by 2 bases, and 7 bases separated the two germline ends. From germline, CDR1 is LNHNV and CDR2 YYDKDF (reference sequence). In DNA, the CDR3 is TGTGCCACCAGCAGACGACAGGGCAATCAGCCCCAGCATTTT. Amino acid sequence: CATSRRQGNQPQHF.

The V call is TRBV5-5, the J call TRBJ2-7, with D possibly being TRBD1 (5 bases). This CDR3 has 14 amino acids. CDR1 SGHKS and CDR2 YYEKEE come from the germline V gene (reference sequence). The V end lost 1 base, the J end lost 0 bases, and 8 bases lay between the germline ends. The CDR3 sequence is CASSLTRASYEQYF. CDR3 nucleotide sequence: TGTGCCAGCAGCTTGACCAGGGCCTCCTACGAGCAGTACTTC.

V gene TRBV5-1 combines with J gene TRBJ1-1; TRBD1 is a possible D gene (6 bases). Per germline, CDR1 SGHRS and CDR2 YFSETQ. The CDR3 contains 15 residues. V lost 6 bases to trimming and J lost 0 bases, with 15 bases between them. The chain's CDR3 is CASNPGRGMNTEAFF. The DNA for the CDR3 is TGCGCCAGCAACCCTGGCAGGGGAATGAACACTGAAGCTTTCTTT.

V and J are TRBV19 and TRBJ1-1; 10 bases are a match to TRBD1. The CDR3 is 17 residues long. Per germline, CDR1 LNHDA and CDR2 SQIVND (reference sequence). The junction had 9 bases not matched to a gene; V was cut back by 5 bases and J by 0 bases. The CDR3 DNA reads TGTGCCAGTAGTCGTCGGGACAGGGGAATCATGAACACTGAAGCTTTCTTT. It translates to CASSRRDRGIMNTEAFF.

V usage is TRBV27 and J usage is TRBJ2-3; no clear D. The ends were cut back, 5 bases at V and 3 bases at J, with 3 bases in the middle. The CDR3 sequence is 11 residues long. The V gene's germline CDR1 is MNHEY and CDR2 SMNVEV (reference sequence). CDR3 loop: CASSQTDTQYF. DNA of the CDR3: TGTGCCAGCAGTCAAACAGATACGCAGTATTTT.

This chain links TRBV5-1 with TRBJ2-5; D may be TRBD2 (5 bases). With 2 bases removed from V and 5 bases from J, the gap between germline ends came to 13 bases. The CDR3 sequence is 14 residues long. CDR1 is SGHRS and CDR2 is YFSETQ in the germline V gene. The CDR3 DNA reads TGCGCCAGCAGCTTCAACCCTGGCGGGGAGACCCAGTACTTC. Translated, it gives CASSFNPGGETQYF.

The chain employs TRBV7-7 and TRBJ2-5; D perhaps matches TRBD2 (6 bases). Trimming stripped 2 bases from V and 3 bases from J, with 13 bases between. The CDR3 has 15 amino acids. Germline values: CDR1 SSHAT, CDR2 FNYEAQ (reference sequence). The CDR3 region is CASSLIRRREETQYF. DNA for the CDR3: TGTGCCAGCAGCTTAATCCGGCGGAGGGAAGAGACCCAGTACTTC.

V is TRBV9 and J is TRBJ2-2, with D unclear. The V gene's germline CDR1 is SGDLS and CDR2 YYNGEE. Trimming took off 0 bases at V and 2 bases at J, with 8 bases between the two ends. The CDR3 sequence is 15 residues long. CDR3: CASSVAPDNTGELFF. The CDR3 DNA sequence: TGTGCCAGCAGCGTAGCTCCAGATAACACCGGGGAGCTGTTTTTT.

The chain carries TRBV5-5 and TRBJ1-2; 8 nucleotides line up with TRBD1. Germline V lookup: CDR1 SGHKS, CDR2 YYEKEE (reference sequence). The CDR3 is made up of 16 amino acids. V trimming: 3 bases; J trimming: 8 bases; junction bases outside the gene matches: 15. The CDR3 protein is CASSSWAQGATDGYTF. The CDR3 nucleotides are TGTGCCAGCAGCTCCTGGGCCCAGGGGGCAACTGACGGCTACACCTTC.

This clone was counted only a few times. The rearrangement uses TRBV11-2 and TRBJ2-3; 9 bases are shared with TRBD2. Looked up from germline, CDR1 is SGHAT and CDR2 is FQNNGV. The CDR3 spans 19 residues. The trim removed 1 base at V and 0 bases at J, leaving 11 bases unmatched. For the CDR3, the DNA is TGTGCCAGCAGCTTAGGGAAACCGGGACTAGCCCTTAGCACAGATACGCAGTATTTT. It encodes CASSLGKPGLALSTDTQYF.

V is TRBV19 and J is TRBJ2-1, with D possibly TRBD2 on 6 matching bases. The CDR3 spans 14 residues. Germline CDR1 LNHDA, CDR2 SQIVND (reference sequence). V gave up 5 bases and J gave up 4 bases, with 12 bases separating them. In nucleotides, the CDR3 is TGTGCCAGTAGTCTTTGGACTACTTACAATGAGCAGTTCTTC. Translated, it gives CASSLWTTYNEQFF.

The chain links TRBV3-1 (or the pseudogene TRBV3-2) to TRBJ2-1; D call uncertain. The CDR3 is made up of 11 amino acids. Trimming took 1 base from V and 10 from J, leaving 5 bases between them. Germline assignment: CDR1 LGHDT and CDR2 YNNKEL (reference sequence). CDR3 coding DNA: TGTGCCAGCAGCCAAGGAGCGGAGCAGTTCTTC. Its translation: CASSQGAEQFF.